The 5 T cell receptor beta chains listed next were all sequenced from one sample in a study of CD8+CD57+ T cells in acquired aplastic anemia. For sequencing, patients were chosen who had shown expansion of CD8+CD57+ cells by flow cytometry. The use of genomic DNA as template underpinned the TCR beta VDJ and CDR3 profiling. TCRdb used MiXCR to reprocess the reads, holding one entry per CDR3 protein. This table holds 210,000 or so distinct CDR3 sequences, roughly 45% found once. Sequencing was done on a sample of sorted CD4+, CD8+, or CD8+CD57+ T cells (not recorded which) from PBMCs. These TCRs come from a human donor with aplastic anemia.

The J gene is TRBJ2-7, the V gene TRBV20-1, with 9 bases identical to TRBD2. The CDR3 contains 13 residues. Germline trimming cut 6 bases from V and 6 bases from J; bases unmatched to any gene: 9. Germline CDR1 is DFQATT and CDR2 is SNEGSKA (reference sequence). CDR3 protein: CSATGTSSCEQYF. The DNA for the CDR3 is TGCAGTGCCACCGGGACTAGCAGCTGCGAGCAGTACTTC.

Ten or more counts support this clonotype. V is TRBV6-2 or TRBV6-3 and J is TRBJ1-2; the D is unclear. Per the germline V gene, CDR1 is MNHEY and CDR2 is SVGEGT. The length of the CDR3 is 14 residues. V lost 3 bases and J lost 7, with 15 bases in between. The CDR3 nucleotides are TGTGCCAGCAGTTATACCCCTGCAAGAAGTGGCTACACCTTC. It encodes CASSYTPARSGYTF.

This clonotype has only one observation. V gene TRBV6-5 combines with J gene TRBJ2-3; D not certain. The CDR3 runs to 13 residues. V was clipped by 2 bases and J by 1 base, with 4 bases between them. Germline CDR1 MNHEY, CDR2 SVGAGI. CDR3 bases: TGTGCCAGCAGTTACGGGGGCACAGATACGCAGTATTTT. As protein: CASSYGGTDTQYF.

Details on this clonotype: This may be a read error: a much more frequent sequence differs by one nucleotide. The chain couples TRBV11-2 to TRBJ2-7; 7 positions match TRBD1. The V gene end was trimmed by 6 bases and the J gene end by 5 bases; junction bases not matched to a gene: 7. The germline gives CDR1 SGHAT, CDR2 FQNNGV. This CDR3 has 13 amino acids. The CDR3 here is CASRPTGTHEQYF. The CDR3, as DNA: TGTGCCAGCAGACCGACAGGGACCCACGAGCAGTACTTC.

The CDR3 loop reads CASSYLRTGGLGYTF. The CDR3 nucleotides are TGTGCCAGCAGTTACTTAAGGACAGGGGGTCTTGGCTACACCTTC. This chain uses TRBV6-5 with TRBJ1-2; 10 bases map to TRBD1. The CDR3 runs 15 residues. The ends lost 1 base at V and 7 bases at J; junction bases unmatched: 6. Germline CDR1 is MNHEY and CDR2 is SVGAGI.